This note documents a single T cell receptor (beta chain) sequence. The CDR3 contains 14 residues. Germline values: CDR1 ENHRY, CDR2 SYGVKD. The V and J ends lost 10 bases and 5 bases, in that order; junction bases with no gene match: 8. This entry is derived from a study of early T cells in non-severe SARS-CoV-2 infection. Study summary: With bulk RNA from unsorted whole blood as input, sequencing yielded unpaired chains.

Researchers attached unique molecular identifiers to individual cDNA molecules. TCRdb reanalysed the 5' RACE reads using MiXCR and keeps one entry per CDR3 protein. The table includes about 36,000 distinct CDR3 sequences, 5.3% detected once. The specimen sequenced was whole blood. V gene TRBV10-3 combines with J gene TRBJ2-3, with 11 bases lining up with TRBD1. This receptor was taken from an adult who was a healthcare worker with PCR-confirmed SARS-CoV-2 infection or an uninfected control (not recorded which). CDR3 sequence (DNA): TGTGCCACCGGACAGGGGGCAAGAGAAGATACGCAGTATTTT. Its protein is CATGQGAREDTQYF.